One sample yielded the 12 T cell receptor beta chains listed below, sequenced in a study of blood T cell repertoires in COVID-19. Data came from immunoSEQ multiplex PCR; TCRdb stores just in-frame clones and leaves some out. In the table there are 110,000 or so clones, more than 75% of which are singletons. Sequenced: peripheral blood. The receptor set was obtained from a woman between 40 and 50 years old with acute or convalescent COVID-19.

The chain recombines TRBV5-1 with TRBJ2-3, with 11 bases lining up with TRBD2. V was pared by 3 bases and J by 5 bases, with 5 bases of the junction left unmatched. The CDR3 extends over 15 amino acids. Germline V gene data show CDR1 as SGHRS and CDR2 as YFSETQ. The DNA of the CDR3 is TGCGCCAGCAGCTACTGGACTAGCGGGTTAGATACGCAGTATTTT. Its protein is CASSYWTSGLDTQYF.

The J gene is TRBJ2-5, the V gene TRBV6-2 or TRBV6-3, with 10 bases identical to TRBD2. There are 16 residues in the CDR3. CDR1 is MNHEY and CDR2 is SVGEGT in the germline V gene. Germline trimming cut 2 bases from V and 6 bases from J; bases unmatched to any gene: 9. The CDR3 loop reads CASSYAAGGPGKTQYF. The CDR3 nucleotides are TGTGCCAGCAGTTACGCAGCGGGGGGGCCGGGGAAGACCCAGTACTTC.

This clone was detected only once. The chain combines TRBV10-3 with TRBJ1-6; unclear D gene. Germline CDR1 is ENHRY and CDR2 is SYGVKD. The CDR3 sequence is 16 residues long. V lost 2 bases and J 6 bases, leaving 14 bases between the germline ends. The CDR3 is CAISEREFPANSPLHF. CDR3 DNA: TGTGCCATCAGTGAGAGGGAGTTCCCGGCTAATTCACCCCTCCACTTT.

The rearrangement links TRBV25-1 to TRBJ1-1, with TRBD1 as a possible D gene (5 bases). This CDR3 region has 13 residues. V was pared by 6 bases and J by 2 bases, with 10 bases between. CDR1 and CDR2 (germline): MGHDK, SYGVNS. CDR3 region: CASRVQGNTEAFF. CDR3 coding DNA: TGTGCCAGCAGAGTTCAGGGAAACACTGAAGCTTTCTTT. The full variable domain, with the rest looked up from reference TRBV25-1 and TRBJ1-1, is EADIYQTPRYLVIGTGKKITLECSQTMGHDKMYWYQQDPGMELHLIHYSYGVNSTEKGDLSSESTVSRIRTEHFPLTLESARPSHTSQYLCASRVQGNTEAFFGQGTRLTVV.

This clone was counted a few times. This rearrangement joins TRBV29-1 to TRBJ2-5; D remains unclear. Germline V gene data show CDR1 as SQVTM and CDR2 as ANQGSEA. The CDR3 sequence is 11 residues long. Deletions cut 7 bases from V and 4 bases from J, with 10 bases between. The CDR3 DNA reads TGCAGCGGCCTATGGGCAGAGACCCAGTACTTC. Translating it yields CSGLWAETQYF.

This sequence joins TRBV6-2 or TRBV6-3 and TRBJ2-1; 9 nucleotides agree with TRBD1. Germline CDR1 reads MNHEY; CDR2 reads SVGEGT. V trimming: 5 bases; J trimming: 7 bases; junction bases outside the gene matches: 9. CDR3 length: 15 amino acids. The CDR3 protein is CASSQPVQGANEQFF. DNA of the CDR3: TGTGCCAGCAGTCAGCCGGTACAGGGGGCGAATGAGCAGTTCTTC.

The count of this clone is one. This rearrangement joins TRBV15 to TRBJ1-1; the D gene is possibly TRBD1 (6 bases). Germline V gene lookup returns CDR1 LNHNV and CDR2 YYDKDF (reference sequence). The CDR3 totals 15 residues. The V gene lost 1 base and the J gene lost 1 base, with 10 bases spanning the gap. The CDR3 spells CATSRGGTQNTEAFF. Here the CDR3 DNA reads TGTGCCACCAGCAGAGGGGGGACACAGAACACTGAAGCTTTCTTT.

This chain joins TRBV5-5 and TRBJ1-3, with D unresolved. The CDR3 totals 14 residues. V gave up 2 bases and J gave up 0 bases, with 6 bases separating them. Germline CDR1 reads SGHKS; CDR2 reads YYEKEE (reference sequence). The CDR3 DNA reads TGTGCCAGCAGCTTCCAGATCTCTGGAAACACCATATATTTT. Amino acids: CASSFQISGNTIYF.

V usage is TRBV7-9 and J usage is TRBJ2-5; a weak D match, TRBD2 (5 bases). The CDR3 consists of 13 residues. Looked up from germline, CDR1 is SEHNR and CDR2 is FQNEAQ (reference sequence). Between the trimmed V and J ends, which lost 5 bases and 5 bases, there was a span of 12 bases. In DNA, the CDR3 is TGTGCCAGCAGCACCGGGGTCTGGGAGACCCAGTACTTC. It is translated as CASSTGVWETQYF.

CDR3 in DNA: TGTGCCAGCAGCGAGACAGGGGGGTATTCACCCCTCCACTTT. Its protein product is CASSETGGYSPLHF. The gene calls are TRBV2 and TRBJ1-6, with 9 bases that match TRBD1. V shed 6 bases and J 8 bases; nucleotides not matched to a gene: 5. Germline CDR1 reads SNHLY; CDR2 reads FYNNEI. This CDR3 contains 14 residues.

This clone was detected only once. V gene TRBV6-5 combines with J gene TRBJ1-1, with D possibly being TRBD1 (5 bases). V was pared by 1 base and J by 1 base, with 10 bases between. The length of the CDR3 is 15 residues. Per the germline V gene, CDR1 is MNHEY and CDR2 is SVGAGI. The CDR3 sequence: CASSYWGRKNTEAFF. CDR3 DNA sequence: TGTGCCAGCAGTTACTGGGGCAGAAAGAACACTGAAGCTTTCTTT.

The rearrangement links TRBV3-1 (or the pseudogene TRBV3-2) to TRBJ1-2; the D gene is possibly TRBD1 (5 bases). Germline CDR1 and CDR2: LGHDT and YNNKEL (reference sequence). The germline V and J ends were trimmed by 3 bases and 8 bases, with 13 bases remaining between them. The CDR3 has 13 residues. The CDR3 DNA reads TGTGCCAGCAGCCATCCGGACACAGAGGGCTACACCTTC. It encodes CASSHPDTEGYTF.